The 30 T cell receptor beta chains below come from one sample, sequenced in a study of beta chain features in type 1 diabetes. The sequenced template was cDNA made from the entire isolated RNA. The method was immunoSEQ multiplex PCR; TCRdb's version includes in-frame clones alone and lacks a portion of them. The table lists 200,000 to 250,000 clones, roughly a tenth of them singletons. Material: central memory CD4+ T cells from blood. All receptors derive from a man aged 18 to 30 in good health.

This clone has a handful of counts. V gene TRBV6-6 combines with J gene TRBJ2-7; D gene unclear. In germline, CDR1 is MNHNY, CDR2 SVGAGI (reference sequence). Trimming shortened V by 0 bases and J by 2 bases, and 2 bases separated the two germline ends. The CDR3 contains 12 residues. The CDR3 DNA reads as TGTGCCAGCAGTTACTCCGCCTACGAGCAGTACTTC. This encodes CASSYSAYEQYF.

This clone was detected a few times. The chain combines TRBV6-6 with TRBJ1-1; D call uncertain. The CDR3 contains 11 residues. V gave up 9 bases and J gave up 5 bases, with 10 bases separating them. Germline loops: CDR1 MNHNY, CDR2 SVGAGI (reference sequence). The chain's CDR3 is CASLHGTEAFF. In nucleotides, the CDR3 is TGTGCCAGTTTGCACGGTACTGAAGCTTTCTTT.

This clone has a handful of counts. The chain links TRBV28 to TRBJ1-5; the match to TRBD1 covers 10 bases. J gave up 4 bases and V 6 bases, and 6 bases lay outside the gene matches. The CDR3 sequence is 15 residues long. The germline CDR1 and CDR2 sequences are MDHEN and SYDVKM. The CDR3 protein is CASRDRDRGNQPQHF. The CDR3 DNA reads as TGTGCCAGCAGAGACCGGGACAGGGGAAATCAGCCCCAGCATTTT.

V usage is TRBV11-2 and J usage is TRBJ2-7; the D is unclear. CDR3 length equals 13 residues. V lost 3 bases and J 6 bases, leaving 12 bases between the germline ends. CDR1 and CDR2 from the germline V gene are SGHAT and FQNNGV. The CDR3 DNA sequence: TGTGCCAGCAGCTTCAGGTCGCTGGGCGAGCAGTACTTC. Protein sequence: CASSFRSLGEQYF.

This clone showed up just a few times. V usage is TRBV27 and J usage is TRBJ1-5, with 7 bases matching TRBD1. The germline V gene encodes CDR1 MNHEY and CDR2 SMNVEV (reference sequence). The CDR3 runs 15 residues. V was clipped by 4 bases and J by 5 bases; unmatched bases: 8. Here the CDR3 reads CASSSLDRADQPQHF. The CDR3, as DNA: TGTGCCAGCAGTTCTTTAGACAGGGCAGATCAGCCCCAGCATTTT.

V usage is TRBV15 and J usage is TRBJ2-3; 12 bases agree with TRBD2. V gave up 3 bases and J gave up 5 bases; unmatched junction bases: 0. CDR3 length: 14 residues. Per germline, CDR1 LNHNV and CDR2 YYDKDF (reference sequence). The CDR3 DNA reads as TGTGCCACCAGCAGGGGACTAGCGGGAGATACGCAGTATTTT. It is translated as CATSRGLAGDTQYF. The entire variable domain, with the rest obtained from reference TRBV15 and TRBJ2-3, is as follows: DAMVIQNPRYQVTQFGKPVTLSCSQTLNHNVMYWYQQKSSQAPKLLFHYYDKDFNNEADTPDNFQSRRPNTSFCFLDIRSPGLGDTAMYLCATSRGLAGDTQYFGPGTRLTVL.

This clone was recorded at least ten times. Other nucleotide sequences in the sample specify the same CDR3. The chain recombines TRBV6-6 with TRBJ2-6, with 7 bases identical to TRBD1. This CDR3 spans 15 amino acids. Germline V gene sequence: CDR1 MNHNY, CDR2 SVGAGI (reference sequence). The ends lost 5 bases at V and 2 bases at J; junction bases unmatched: 3. CDR3 sequence: CASSITGAGANVLTF. The DNA of the CDR3 is TGTGCCAGCAGTATTACAGGGGCTGGGGCCAACGTCCTGACTTTC.

This clone was observed a handful of times. The chain employs TRBV5-1 and TRBJ2-3; D not resolved. The germline V and J ends were trimmed by 3 bases and 0 bases, with 11 bases remaining between them. The CDR3 extends over 15 amino acids. CDR1 is SGHRS, CDR2 YFSETQ, per germline. CDR3 in DNA: TGCGCCAGCAGCTGGACGAATCCCAGCACAGATACGCAGTATTTT. Residues: CASSWTNPSTDTQYF.

This clone appeared a few times. The chain recombines TRBV30 with TRBJ2-7, with TRBD2 matching over 11 bases. The CDR3 spans 15 residues. Unmatched junction bases numbered 14, after V lost 7 bases and J lost 6 bases. Germline-derived CDR1 and CDR2 are GTSNPN and SVGIG (reference sequence). This chain's CDR3 is CASEPSGRLGLEQYF. The CDR3 region has the DNA TGTGCCTCGGAGCCTAGCGGGAGGTTAGGGCTCGAGCAGTACTTC.

In this sample, this clone turned up a few times. The chain has TRBV30 and TRBJ2-1; TRBD1 aligns across 8 bases. The CDR3 runs to 16 residues. V was pared by 5 bases and J by 1 base, with 10 bases of the junction left unmatched. From germline, CDR1 is GTSNPN and CDR2 SVGIG (reference sequence). This CDR3 reads CAWGKGWTGSYNEQFF. DNA of the CDR3: TGTGCCTGGGGGAAGGGATGGACAGGGTCCTACAATGAGCAGTTCTTC.

There are a few counts of this clone. The chain carries TRBV7-2 and TRBJ1-1; D possibly corresponds to TRBD1 (5 bases). The CDR3 totals 14 residues. Trimming took off 5 bases at V and 10 bases at J, with 20 bases between the two ends. Germline V CDR1 and CDR2: SGHTA, FQGNSA. CDR3: CASSHGGERFGAFF. The CDR3 DNA reads as TGTGCCAGCAGCCATGGGGGTGAAAGGTTTGGAGCTTTCTTT.

The chain combines TRBV30 with TRBJ2-2; D unclear. The V and J ends lost 7 bases and 1 base respectively, with 7 bases between them. The CDR3 has 12 amino acids. The germline V gene has CDR1 GTSNPN and CDR2 SVGIG (reference sequence). The CDR3 loop reads CAFNLNTGELFF. In DNA, the CDR3 is TGTGCCTTCAACCTGAACACCGGGGAGCTGTTTTTT.

The J gene is TRBJ2-5, the V gene TRBV11-2; D not certain. This CDR3 region has 13 residues. The germline gives CDR1 SGHAT, CDR2 FQNNGV. Deletions cut 2 bases from V and 6 bases from J, with 10 bases between. In DNA form, the CDR3 reads TGTGCCAGCAGCTTATCCTTAGGGCAGACCCAGTACTTC. Translated: CASSLSLGQTQYF.

This clone was detected ten times or more. V usage is TRBV16 and J usage is TRBJ1-1; perhaps TRBD1 as D (5 bases). CDR1 is KGHSY, CDR2 FQNENV, per germline. The germline V and J ends were trimmed by 2 bases and 5 bases, with 9 bases remaining between them. There are 13 residues in the CDR3. The chain's CDR3 is CASSQRDRTEAFF. The CDR3 DNA is TGTGCCAGCAGCCAAAGGGACCGGACTGAAGCTTTCTTT.

This clone was seen a handful of times. Other DNA variants within this sample encode the same CDR3. V is TRBV18 and J is TRBJ2-2, with no clear D. CDR3 size: 12 residues. The germline CDR1 and CDR2 sequences are KGHSH and LQKENI. With 5 bases removed from V and 1 base from J, the gap between germline ends came to 2 bases. The CDR3 loop reads CASSENTGELFF. Here the CDR3 DNA reads TGTGCCAGCTCAGAGAACACCGGGGAGCTGTTTTTT.

The chain joins TRBV15 to TRBJ2-1, with no clear D. Germline loops: CDR1 LNHNV, CDR2 YYDKDF (reference sequence). The CDR3 length is 12 residues. V lost 3 bases to trimming and J lost 8 bases, with 8 bases between them. The DNA for the CDR3 is TGTGCCACCAGCAGTAGGGCCGATGAGCAGTTCTTC. It translates to CATSSRADEQFF.

In this sample, this clone turned up a few times. DNA for the CDR3: TGTGCCAGCAGCCAAGTAGCCACCCAAGAGACCCAGTACTTC. Encoded protein: CASSQVATQETQYF. The V gene is TRBV9, the J gene TRBJ2-5; D is ambiguous. Trimming took 4 bases from V and 1 from J, leaving 11 bases between them. The germline V gene encodes CDR1 SGDLS and CDR2 YYNGEE. The CDR3 consists of 14 residues.

A few counts support this clone. The chain uses TRBV29-1 and TRBJ2-3; no firm D call. Trimming shortened V by 4 bases and J by 6 bases, and 11 bases separated the two germline ends. The CDR3 length is 12 residues. Germline-derived CDR1 and CDR2 are SQVTM and ANQGSEA. CDR3 sequence (DNA): TGCAGCGTTGCTAGGCCTGGGGATACGCAGTATTTT. The encoded protein is CSVARPGDTQYF.

In its sample, this clone was seen a few times. V is TRBV6-1 and J is TRBJ2-1, with unresolved D. Trimming pared 4 bases from V and 8 bases from J, leaving 15 bases between. Germline V gene data show CDR1 as MNHNS and CDR2 as SASEGT. The CDR3 length is 14 residues. Written as DNA, the CDR3 is TGTGCCAGCAGTGCGAAAGCGAGTGGCGATGAGCAGTTCTTC. Its translation is CASSAKASGDEQFF.

The chain recombines TRBV19 with TRBJ2-1; D gene uncertain. Between the trimmed V and J ends, which lost 2 bases and 4 bases, there was a span of 6 bases. Per germline, CDR1 LNHDA and CDR2 SQIVND (reference sequence). The CDR3 contains 13 residues. CDR3 DNA sequence: TGTGCCAGTAGTATAAATCTGTACAATGAGCAGTTCTTC. Amino acid sequence: CASSINLYNEQFF. The variable domain in full, completed from reference TRBV19 and TRBJ2-1, reads DGGITQSPKYLFRKEGQNVTLSCEQNLNHDAMYWYRQDPGQGLRLIYYSQIVNDFQKGDIAEGYSVSREKKESFPLTVTSAQKNPTAFYLCASSINLYNEQFFGPGTRLTVL.

This clone was detected only a few times. This chain uses TRBV2 with TRBJ2-7, with D possibly called TRBD1 or TRBD2 (6 bases each). CDR3 length: 15 residues. Looked up from germline, CDR1 is SNHLY and CDR2 is FYNNEI. V dropped 3 bases and J dropped 4 bases, with 16 bases sitting between them. In DNA, the CDR3 is TGTGCCAGCAGTGAGGGATGGGGGGCTGAGTACGAGCAGTACTTC. Its translation is CASSEGWGAEYEQYF.

The V call is TRBV18, the J call TRBJ2-7; D uncertain. The CDR3 is made up of 15 amino acids. V was shortened by 1 base and J by 1 base, with 11 bases between the two germline ends. Germline lookup yields CDR1 KGHSH and CDR2 LQKENI. The CDR3 sequence: CASSPRISPSYEQYF. CDR3 DNA sequence: TGTGCCAGCTCACCACGAATCAGCCCTTCCTACGAGCAGTACTTC.

This clone was recorded a few times. V usage is TRBV4-2 and J usage is TRBJ2-7; 7 bases match TRBD2. Germline V gene data show CDR1 as LGHNA and CDR2 as YNFKEQ. CDR3 length equals 14 residues. Trimming took 4 bases from V and 3 from J; bases not matched to a gene: 6. The CDR3 DNA reads as TGTGCCAGCAGCCCTGCTAGCGGATTCTACGAGCAGTACTTC. Encoded protein: CASSPASGFYEQYF.

This clone was seen repeatedly, ten times or more. The chain couples TRBV5-8 to TRBJ2-1; D is undetermined. The V end was cut by 5 bases, the J end by 3 bases, with 6 bases between. The CDR3 is 12 amino acids. The germline V gene has CDR1 SGHTS and CDR2 YDEGEE. CDR3 DNA sequence: TGTGCCAGCAGAACCGACTACAATGAGCAGTTCTTC. The encoded protein is CASRTDYNEQFF.

The gene calls are TRBV7-9 and TRBJ1-1; unclear D gene. The CDR3 sequence is 12 residues long. Germline CDR1 and CDR2: SEHNR and FQNEAQ (reference sequence). V lost 2 bases to trimming and J lost 1 base, with 2 bases between them. The CDR3 DNA reads TGTGCCAGCAGCTTACAGAACACTGAAGCTTTCTTT. Its translation is CASSLQNTEAFF.

This clone was detected only a few times. The genes are TRBV28 and TRBJ1-2, with a possible D match to TRBD1 (5 bases). The V gene's germline CDR1 is MDHEN and CDR2 SYDVKM. V was cut by 7 bases and J by 4 bases, with 16 bases left in between. CDR3 size: 14 residues. For the CDR3, the DNA is TGTGCCAGCACCGGCCAGGGCAGGGCCTATGGCTACACCTTC. This translates into CASTGQGRAYGYTF.

This clone has a handful of counts. V usage is TRBV28 and J usage is TRBJ2-5; 8 bases line up with TRBD1. Germline V gene sequence: CDR1 MDHEN, CDR2 SYDVKM. The J segment lost 5 bases and the V segment lost 6 bases, leaving 8 bases of the junction unmatched. The CDR3 has 14 amino acids. The CDR3: CASRATRQGETQYF. CDR3 nucleotides: TGTGCCAGCAGAGCCACAAGACAGGGGGAGACCCAGTACTTC.

This clone came up many times. This chain links TRBV9 with TRBJ2-7; possibly TRBD1 or TRBD2 for D (5 bases each). V was trimmed by 3 bases and J by 1 base, leaving 14 bases between them. This CDR3 contains 15 residues. Germline CDR1 SGDLS, CDR2 YYNGEE. The CDR3 reads CASSATGRESYEQYF. The CDR3, as DNA: TGTGCCAGCAGCGCGACGGGACGAGAATCCTACGAGCAGTACTTC.

This clone has just a few counts. The chain couples TRBV6-5 to TRBJ2-7, with 7 bases aligning to TRBD1. Germline V gene lookup returns CDR1 MNHEY and CDR2 SVGAGI. CDR3 length equals 14 residues. V was clipped by 6 bases and J by 2 bases; unmatched bases: 7. CDR3 bases: TGTGCCAGCAGCCGGACAGGCCAAGCCTACGAGCAGTACTTC. It translates to CASSRTGQAYEQYF.

There are a few counts of this clone. This chain uses TRBV4-3 with TRBJ2-7, with D perhaps TRBD2 (5 bases). Germline V gene sequence: CDR1 LGHNA, CDR2 YSLEER. This CDR3 spans 15 amino acids. Trimming removed 6 bases from V and 5 bases from J, with 20 bases in between. CDR3 nucleotide sequence: TGCGCCAGCAGACTCAGAGTACTGGGAGCGGACGAGCAGTACTTC. Translated: CASRLRVLGADEQYF.